The 14 T cell receptor beta chains listed next were all sequenced from one sample in a study of cytomegalovirus exposure and HLA in healthy donors. PCR primers comprised 60 Vbeta and 13 Jbeta primers. Repertoires were generated with immunoSEQ multiplex PCR, while TCRdb's copy carries only in-frame clones and drops some. The table includes 95,000 to 120,000 clones, approximately 83% detected once. Sequencing used PBMCs. Receptors originate from a woman younger than 35 in good health and CMV-seronegative.

The CDR3 is CASSVPRGVYTF. The CDR3 DNA is TGTGCCAGCAGCGTTCCCAGGGGTGTCTACACCTTC. The genes are TRBV9 and TRBJ1-2; tentatively, D is TRBD1 (6 bases). This CDR3 is built from 12 residues. Per the germline V gene, CDR1 is SGDLS and CDR2 is YYNGEE. The V and J ends lost 2 bases and 10 bases respectively, with 12 bases between them. Based on the CDR3 plus reference TRBV9 and TRBJ1-2, the full variable domain is DSGVTQTPKHLITATGQRVTLRCSPRSGDLSVYWYQQSLDQGLQFLIQYYNGEERAKGNILERFSAQQFPDLHSELNLSSLELGDSALYFCASSVPRGVYTFGSGTRLTVV.

V and J are TRBV28 and TRBJ2-7; 11 bases fit TRBD2. J gave up 6 bases and V 5 bases, and 9 bases lay outside the gene matches. This CDR3 is built from 15 residues. Germline CDR1 is MDHEN and CDR2 is SYDVKM. This CDR3 reads CASSPQLAGVLEQYF. Here the CDR3 DNA reads TGTGCCAGCAGTCCTCAACTAGCGGGAGTCCTCGAGCAGTACTTC.

This sequence joins TRBV5-1 and TRBJ2-7; 8 nucleotides align to TRBD2. CDR3 length equals 15 residues. CDR1 is SGHRS, CDR2 YFSETQ, per germline. Trimming removed 1 base from V and 2 bases from J; junction bases left unmatched: 5. DNA for the CDR3: TGCGCCAGCAGCTTGTTCGCGGGGGGACCCTACGAGCAGTACGTC. Translating it yields CASSLFAGGPYEQYV.

The CDR3 region is CASSPGTGGHQPQHF. For the CDR3, the DNA is TGTGCCAGCAGTCCCGGGACAGGGGGCCATCAGCCCCAGCATTTT. V is TRBV28 and J is TRBJ1-5, with 12 positions matching TRBD1. Germline trimming cut 5 bases from V and 5 bases from J; bases unmatched to any gene: 4. Looked up from germline, CDR1 is MDHEN and CDR2 is SYDVKM. This CDR3 is built from 15 residues.

The genes are TRBV10-3 and TRBJ2-1; 8 bases match TRBD2. The CDR3 is 16 amino acids. Germline values: CDR1 ENHRY, CDR2 SYGVKD. The trim removed 3 bases at V and 4 bases at J, leaving 8 bases unmatched. In nucleotides, the CDR3 is TGTGCCATCAGTGACCCGGGACTAGTGCAGTACAATGAGCAGTTCTTC. Its protein product is CAISDPGLVQYNEQFF.

J is TRBJ1-1 and V is TRBV2; D unclear. CDR1 is SNHLY and CDR2 is FYNNEI in the germline V gene. The CDR3 totals 16 residues. The ends were cut back, 3 bases at V and 0 bases at J, with 14 bases in the middle. The CDR3 sequence: CASSDILGGVNTEAFF. CDR3 DNA: TGTGCCAGCAGTGATATATTGGGAGGAGTGAACACTGAAGCTTTCTTT.

The rearrangement links TRBV9 to TRBJ1-3; possibly TRBD1 for D (6 bases). CDR1 SGDLS and CDR2 YYNGEE come from the germline V gene. Trimming took off 3 bases at V and 7 bases at J, with 20 bases between the two ends. CDR3 length: 16 amino acids. The CDR3 DNA reads as TGTGCCAGCAGCGAAGCCCGAACAGGGAATGGGAACACCATATATTTT. Its protein product is CASSEARTGNGNTIYF.

The chain is built from TRBV10-3 and TRBJ1-3, with D perhaps TRBD1 (5 bases). V was cut by 0 bases and J by 1 base, with 13 bases left in between. CDR3 size: 17 residues. From germline, CDR1 is ENHRY and CDR2 SYGVKD. CDR3 amino acids: CAISESSPGGSGNTIYF. The CDR3 DNA reads as TGTGCCATCAGTGAGTCGAGTCCTGGGGGGTCTGGAAACACCATATATTTT.

V is TRBV5-8 and J is TRBJ2-7; TRBD1 agrees at 10 bases. Germline V gene lookup returns CDR1 SGHTS and CDR2 YDEGEE. Germline trimming cut 4 bases from V and 2 bases from J; bases unmatched to any gene: 3. The CDR3 consists of 14 residues. CDR3 coding DNA: TGTGCCAGCAGCCGGGGACAGGGGCCCTACGAGCAGTACTTC. Translating it yields CASSRGQGPYEQYF.

This clone was seen once. The V and J genes are TRBV6-5 and TRBJ2-7; 8 nucleotides align to TRBD1. The ends lost 2 bases at V and 2 bases at J; junction bases unmatched: 5. This CDR3 spans 15 amino acids. Germline loops: CDR1 MNHEY, CDR2 SVGAGI. The CDR3, as DNA: TGTGCCAGCAGTTACCGAGACAGGGGTCCCTACGAGCAGTACTTC. Protein product: CASSYRDRGPYEQYF.

This clone was counted between two and nine times. The chain uses TRBV5-1 and TRBJ1-3; D gene uncertain. Trimming shortened V by 0 bases and J by 0 bases, and 7 bases separated the two germline ends. Germline V gives CDR1 SGHRS, CDR2 YFSETQ. This CDR3 spans 15 amino acids. CDR3 region: CASSLVGDSGNTIYF. CDR3 bases: TGCGCCAGCAGCTTGGTCGGGGACTCTGGAAACACCATATATTTT.

This chain uses TRBV5-6 with TRBJ1-2, with TRBD1 as a possible D gene (6 bases). V lost 0 bases and J 1 base, leaving 13 bases between the germline ends. The CDR3 has 16 residues. In germline, CDR1 is SGHDT, CDR2 YYEEEE. CDR3 amino acids: CASSLDADRYNYGYTF. The CDR3 bases are TGTGCCAGCAGCTTGGATGCTGACAGGTATAACTATGGCTACACCTTC.

The chain carries TRBV28 and TRBJ2-6; 8 nucleotides align to TRBD1. Germline lookup yields CDR1 MDHEN and CDR2 SYDVKM. The CDR3 extends over 18 amino acids. V shed 7 bases and J 3 bases; nucleotides not matched to a gene: 14. CDR3 protein: CASTTSAGGRIGANVLTF. DNA of the CDR3: TGTGCCAGCACCACCTCGGCAGGGGGCAGGATTGGGGCCAACGTCCTGACTTTC.

The chain combines TRBV4-2 with TRBJ1-5; the match to TRBD1 covers 8 bases. Unmatched junction bases numbered 3, after V lost 0 bases and J lost 5 bases. Germline V CDR1 and CDR2: LGHNA, YNFKEQ. There are 15 residues in the CDR3. CDR3 sequence: CASSQETGAYQPQHF. CDR3 DNA: TGTGCCAGCAGCCAAGAGACAGGGGCTTATCAGCCCCAGCATTTT.